This T cell receptor (beta chain) came from a study of human T cells and chemical hapten exposure. MiXCR, applied by TCRdb to the RACE reads, yields one record per CDR3 protein. This table has a few hundred thousand distinct CDR3 sequences, 5% to 6.5% appearing once. This CDR3 has 16 residues. Trimming took 5 bases from V and 4 from J, leaving 21 bases between them. CDR1 DFQATT and CDR2 SNEGSKA come from the germline V gene (reference sequence). The time point was: pre-sensitization, week 0. Treatment: therapeutic diphenylcyclopropenone sensitization with weekly scalp DPC. Investigators collected blood before applying each patch test.

The receptor was isolated from a young woman with alopecia areata. Some clones in this sample may be carry-over from other donors' samples. The sequencing used whole blood, collected in connection with sensitization to the hapten diphenylcyclopropenone (DPC). The rearrangement joins TRBV20-1 to TRBJ1-3; D call uncertain. The CDR3 bases are TGCAGTGCTCGATCCCCGGGTGCAAGGGAGGGAAACACCATATATTTT. This codes for CSARSPGAREGNTIYF.